The 27 T cell receptor beta chains in this list originate from one sample, sequenced in a study of radiotherapy plus CTLA-4 blockade in lung cancer. Clones were read by immunoSEQ multiplex PCR, and TCRdb kept only the in-frame ones, dropping some. The sample shows some 70,000 clones, 79% of them seen only once. Sequenced material: peripheral blood, taken from a patient treated with radiotherapy plus ipilimumab. The origin of the receptors is a human donor with non-small cell lung cancer who had a complete response to radiotherapy plus ipilimumab.

The CDR3 sequence: CASSLYGTGGIQPQHF. The CDR3 DNA follows: TGTGCCAGCAGTTTATACGGGACAGGGGGTATTCAGCCCCAGCATTTT. This sequence joins TRBV28 and TRBJ1-5, with 11 bases matching TRBD1. V lost 1 base to trimming and J lost 6 bases; unmatched junction nucleotides: 5. This CDR3 region has 16 residues. In germline, CDR1 is MDHEN, CDR2 SYDVKM.

The genes are TRBV30 and TRBJ1-5; tentative D call: TRBD1 (6 bases). Trimming took 4 bases from V and 5 from J, leaving 12 bases between them. Per germline, CDR1 GTSNPN and CDR2 SVGIG (reference sequence). The CDR3 extends over 13 amino acids. CDR3: CAWKGAGDQPQHF. CDR3 nucleotide sequence: TGTGCCTGGAAGGGAGCAGGGGATCAGCCCCAGCATTTT.

This clone was counted between two and nine times. This rearrangement joins TRBV18 to TRBJ1-2; the match to TRBD1 covers 7 bases. The CDR3 is made up of 15 amino acids. The germline V gene encodes CDR1 KGHSH and CDR2 LQKENI. After removal of 3 bases from V and 4 bases from J, the junction contained 8 bases not matched to a gene. In nucleotides, the CDR3 is TGTGCCAGCTCACCCGATTGGACAGGTCCCTATGGCTACACCTTC. The encoded protein is CASSPDWTGPYGYTF.

J is TRBJ1-5 and V is TRBV6-6; no definite D call. Per germline, CDR1 MNHNY and CDR2 SVGAGI (reference sequence). V was pared by 6 bases and J by 2 bases, with 14 bases between. CDR3 length: 15 amino acids. The CDR3 loop is CASRTYPWGNQPQHF. The CDR3 DNA reads TGTGCCAGCAGGACCTACCCTTGGGGCAATCAGCCCCAGCATTTT.

The chain combines TRBV5-1 with TRBJ2-1; a possible D gene is TRBD1 (5 bases). Germline values: CDR1 SGHRS, CDR2 YFSETQ. This CDR3 is built from 15 residues. V lost 1 base, J lost 0 bases, and 8 bases lay in between. The CDR3 coding sequence is TGCGCCAGCAGCTTGTTTCAGGGCTCCTACAATGAGCAGTTCTTC. This translates into CASSLFQGSYNEQFF.

The chain couples TRBV10-1 to TRBJ2-1; possibly TRBD2 for D (7 bases). The CDR3 sequence is 12 residues long. V shed 6 bases and J shed 6 bases, with 9 bases lying between them. Germline lookup yields CDR1 WNHNN and CDR2 SYGVQD (reference sequence). CDR3 nucleotide sequence: TGCGCCAGCAGCCGGGGGGCCAATGAGCAGTTCTTC. This sequence encodes CASSRGANEQFF.

V and J are TRBV4-3 and TRBJ2-1; D uncertain. The length of the CDR3 is 15 residues. Per germline, CDR1 LGHNA and CDR2 YSLEER. Trimming removed 4 bases at V and 6 bases at J, with 16 bases between. The CDR3 loop reads CASSRRAGEANEQFF. CDR3 bases: TGCGCCAGCAGCCGCCGGGCAGGAGAAGCCAATGAGCAGTTCTTC.

Remarks on this clone: The same CDR3 is also encoded by other DNA sequences in this sample. V usage is TRBV5-5 and J usage is TRBJ2-2, with D possibly being TRBD2 (5 bases). The V end lost 4 bases, the J end lost 4 bases, and 14 bases lay between the germline ends. Per the germline V gene, CDR1 is SGHKS and CDR2 is YYEKEE (reference sequence). The CDR3 runs 15 residues. The DNA of the CDR3 is TGTGCCAGCAGCCTGGGAGCAGTCTTCACCGGGGAGCTGTTTTTT. Encoded protein: CASSLGAVFTGELFF. Complete variable domain (other parts from reference TRBV5-5 and TRBJ2-2): DAGVTQSPTHLIKTRGQQVTLRCSPISGHKSVSWYQQVLGQGPQFIFQYYEKEERGRGNFPDRFSARQFPNYSSELNVNALLLGDSALYLCASSLGAVFTGELFFGEGSRLTVL.

The chain employs TRBV7-8 and TRBJ2-7; a possible D gene is TRBD2 (5 bases). The CDR3 has 17 residues. The V gene's germline CDR1 is SGHVS and CDR2 FQNEAQ. V lost 1 base and J 4 bases, leaving 20 bases between the germline ends. Written as DNA, the CDR3 is TGTGCCAGCAGCTTAGTGCTAGGGCCCGCTGACTATTACGAGCAGTACTTC. This sequence encodes CASSLVLGPADYYEQYF.

This sequence joins TRBV29-1 and TRBJ1-1, with D possibly being TRBD1 (5 bases). The CDR3 is 12 residues long. Trimming took 6 bases from V and 6 from J, leaving 14 bases between them. Per germline, CDR1 SQVTM and CDR2 ANQGSEA. The CDR3 DNA reads TGCAGCGTGGGGGGTAGAAGGGCTGAAGCTTTCTTT. This codes for CSVGGRRAEAFF.

The chain has TRBV11-3 and TRBJ1-1, with 7 nucleotides matching TRBD1. The CDR3 is made up of 13 amino acids. Germline CDR1 SGHNT, CDR2 YENEEA. V was clipped by 5 bases and J by 11 bases; unmatched bases: 11. Here the CDR3 DNA reads TGTGCCAGCAGCACGACAGGGCAGGGTCGGGCTTTCTTT. Its translation: CASSTTGQGRAFF.

V usage is TRBV11-2 and J usage is TRBJ2-2, with 7 bases identical to TRBD1. With 3 bases clipped from V and 4 bases from J, the junction kept 8 bases outside the gene matches. This CDR3 contains 16 residues. Germline V gene sequence: CDR1 SGHAT, CDR2 FQNNGV. For the CDR3, the DNA is TGTGCCAGCAGCTTGTCTACAGGGGTAGGCACCGGGGAGCTGTTTTTT. Amino acid sequence: CASSLSTGVGTGELFF.

This sequence joins TRBV7-2 and TRBJ2-7; tentatively, D is TRBD1 (5 bases). From germline, CDR1 is SGHTA and CDR2 FQGNSA. Trimming removed 2 bases from V and 3 bases from J, with 20 bases in between. The CDR3 is 17 residues long. The CDR3 DNA follows: TGTGCCAGCAGCTTAATGGTCGGAACAGGCCTGGACTACGAGCAGTACGTC. Translating it yields CASSLMVGTGLDYEQYV.

This clone was seen repeatedly, ten times or more. This chain links TRBV11-2 with TRBJ1-2; unclear D gene. Germline loops: CDR1 SGHAT, CDR2 FQNNGV. This CDR3 is built from 14 residues. Trimming removed 5 bases at V and 0 bases at J, with 10 bases between. This CDR3 is CASSPLTANYGYTF. CDR3 coding DNA: TGTGCCAGCAGCCCCCTTACAGCTAACTATGGCTACACCTTC.

The V and J genes are TRBV13 and TRBJ2-7; possibly TRBD1 or TRBD2 for D (5 bases each). Germline V lookup: CDR1 PRHDT, CDR2 FYEKMQ (reference sequence). Trimming removed 5 bases at V and 5 bases at J, with 10 bases between. The CDR3 consists of 12 residues. The CDR3 region has the DNA TGTGCCAGCAGCCAGAGGGACGACGAGCAGTACTTC. Its translation: CASSQRDDEQYF.

V gene TRBV6-1 combines with J gene TRBJ2-5; 12 bases match TRBD2. After removal of 3 bases from V and 2 bases from J, the junction contained 4 bases not matched to a gene. Germline values: CDR1 MNHNS, CDR2 SASEGT. The CDR3 is made up of 16 amino acids. The CDR3 DNA reads TGTGCCAGCAGTGAGGGCCTAGCGGGAGGGCAAGAGACCCAGTACTTC. This codes for CASSEGLAGGQETQYF.

This chain links TRBV5-1 with TRBJ1-6; 7 bases align to TRBD1. CDR1 SGHRS and CDR2 YFSETQ come from the germline V gene. The V segment lost 10 bases and the J segment 13 bases; nucleotides outside the gene matches: 23. The CDR3 length is 16 residues. CDR3 nucleotide sequence: TGCGCCTGCAACTTTCCGGGACAGCCAGTTCCGGTGCCCCTCCACTTT. Translated: CACNFPGQPVPVPLHF.

This clone showed up just once. The rearrangement joins TRBV30 to TRBJ1-2; D remains unclear. The CDR3 is 17 residues long. V lost 3 bases, J lost 7 bases, and 27 bases lay in between. Germline CDR1 GTSNPN, CDR2 SVGIG (reference sequence). The CDR3 bases are TGTGCCTGGAGCGGGCCGGGCCTTAACTACCCCCGGGGTGGCTACACCTTC. Protein sequence: CAWSGPGLNYPRGGYTF.

This clone was recorded a few times. The chain couples TRBV30 to TRBJ2-7; 8 bases line up with TRBD2. The CDR3 has 18 residues. The junction had 20 bases not matched to a gene; V was cut back by 7 bases and J by 0 bases. In germline, CDR1 is GTSNPN, CDR2 SVGIG (reference sequence). CDR3 sequence reads: CASDSGGAWTESSYEQYF. CDR3 nucleotide sequence: TGTGCCTCCGACAGCGGGGGCGCCTGGACGGAGAGCTCCTACGAGCAGTACTTC.

The chain combines TRBV7-9 with TRBJ1-2; 8 bases are a match to TRBD1. The CDR3 totals 19 residues. The germline gives CDR1 SEHNR, CDR2 FQNEAQ (reference sequence). The J segment lost 6 bases and the V segment lost 0 bases, leaving 18 bases of the junction unmatched. The CDR3 nucleotides are TGTGCCAGCAGCTTAGCTTTGTTGAGTAGGAAGGACAGGGAGGATGGCTACACCTTC. Its protein is CASSLALLSRKDREDGYTF.

The chain's CDR3 is CASSLQGAGDTEAFF. The CDR3 DNA follows: TGCGCCAGCAGCTTACAGGGGGCTGGTGACACTGAAGCTTTCTTT. The rearrangement uses TRBV5-1 and TRBJ1-1; 9 bases line up with TRBD1. CDR3 length equals 15 residues. CDR1 SGHRS and CDR2 YFSETQ come from the germline V gene. With V trimmed by 2 bases and J by 3 bases, 5 bases remained unmatched.

As DNA, the CDR3 is TGTGCCAGCAGTAGATTAGCGGGAATTAGTCCCTACGAGCAGTACGTC. It codes for CASSRLAGISPYEQYV. The genes are TRBV2 and TRBJ2-7; 8 nucleotides line up with TRBD2. Germline-derived CDR1 and CDR2 are SNHLY and FYNNEI. V lost 5 bases and J lost 2; bases outside the gene matches: 11. There are 16 residues in the CDR3.

This chain links TRBV9 with TRBJ1-1; D possibly corresponds to TRBD1 (5 bases). V shed 3 bases and J shed 2 bases, with 11 bases lying between them. CDR3 length: 14 amino acids. The germline V gene encodes CDR1 SGDLS and CDR2 YYNGEE. The chain's CDR3 is CASSAQTANTEAFF. The CDR3 nucleotides are TGTGCCAGCAGCGCCCAGACAGCTAACACTGAAGCTTTCTTT. Variable domain in full (rest from reference TRBV9 and TRBJ1-1): DSGVTQTPKHLITATGQRVTLRCSPRSGDLSVYWYQQSLDQGLQFLIQYYNGEERAKGNILERFSAQQFPDLHSELNLSSLELGDSALYFCASSAQTANTEAFFGQGTRLTVV.

The chain couples TRBV7-2 to TRBJ2-7; 8 bases map to TRBD2. The germline V gene encodes CDR1 SGHTA and CDR2 FQGNSA. The ends lost 0 bases at V and 2 bases at J; junction bases unmatched: 3. This CDR3 contains 15 residues. The CDR3 loop reads CASSLAGSGAYEQYV. Here the CDR3 DNA reads TGTGCCAGCAGCTTAGCGGGTAGCGGGGCCTACGAGCAGTACGTC.

The rearrangement joins TRBV5-1 to TRBJ2-3; 9 bases map to TRBD1. Germline V CDR1 and CDR2: SGHRS, YFSETQ. V was pared by 0 bases and J by 3 bases, with 5 bases of the junction left unmatched. The CDR3 runs to 16 residues. The CDR3 DNA reads as TGCGCCAGCAGCTTGGCGGGACAGGGTGGGACAGATACGCAGTATTTT. This translates into CASSLAGQGGTDTQYF.

The chain links TRBV5-1 to TRBJ1-4; D gene ambiguous. The CDR3 is 15 residues long. Per the germline V gene, CDR1 is SGHRS and CDR2 is YFSETQ. The ends were cut back, 3 bases at V and 0 bases at J, with 9 bases in the middle. In DNA form, the CDR3 reads TGCGCCAGCAGCTCGGATGCGGCAACTAATGAAAAACTGTTTTTT. Translated: CASSSDAATNEKLFF.

The rearrangement links TRBV5-4 to TRBJ1-1, with a possible D match to TRBD1 (5 bases). Per germline, CDR1 SGHNT and CDR2 YYREEE (reference sequence). The CDR3 has 18 residues. The V end lost 0 bases, the J end lost 0 bases, and 18 bases lay between the germline ends. As DNA, the CDR3 is TGTGCCAGCAGCTTGGCCAAAAGGGGACGAGGGGTGAACACTGAAGCTTTCTTT. Protein product: CASSLAKRGRGVNTEAFF.